The source of this T cell receptor beta chain is a study of T cell changes during pregnancy in multiple sclerosis. Only in-frame clones appear in the TCRdb table, and some are missing; sequencing was by immunoSEQ multiplex PCR. Altogether some 57,000 clones are present, 91% being singletons, with the ten largest covering approximately 0.49%. In germline, CDR1 is SGHTA, CDR2 FQGNSA. The ends were cut back, 3 bases at V and 8 bases at J, with 13 bases in the middle. This CDR3 contains 14 residues. The sequences come from CD4+ T cells from peripheral blood mononuclear cells, collected after pregnancy. The source is a female donor in good health, enrolled as a control in a pregnancy study. V and J are TRBV7-2 and TRBJ1-4, with a possible D match to TRBD1 (5 bases). DNA of the CDR3: TGTGCCAGCAGCTTCCACAACCAGGGCGAAAAACTGTTTTTT. This encodes CASSFHNQGEKLFF. Full variable domain (outside the CDR3, taken from reference TRBV7-2 and TRBJ1-4): GAGVSQSPSNKVTEKGKDVELRCDPISGHTALYWYRQSLGQGLEFLIYFQGNSAPDKSGLPSDRFSAERTGGSVSTLTIQRTQQEDSAVYLCASSFHNQGEKLFFGSGTQLSVL.